These 10 T cell receptor beta chains originate from one sample sequenced in a study of technical replicates of blood from a handful of donors. The assay was immunoSEQ multiplex PCR, and TCRdb's table has in-frame clones only and misses some. Among some 67,000 clones listed, roughly 98% were seen once. Sequencing was carried out using T cells isolated from PBMCs. The receptor set was obtained from a human donor in good health.

CDR3 residues: CASSPRIGLAGGPNKNIQYF. CDR3 DNA: TGCGCCAGCAGCCCCCGGATAGGCCTAGCGGGGGGGCCCAACAAAAACATTCAGTACTTC. The chain links TRBV5-1 to TRBJ2-4, with 12 bases fitting TRBD2. Germline CDR1 reads SGHRS; CDR2 reads YFSETQ. Germline trimming cut 4 bases from V and 3 bases from J; bases unmatched to any gene: 17. The CDR3 is 20 residues long.

V gene TRBV14 combines with J gene TRBJ1-2; D uncertain. The ends were cut back, 0 bases at V and 2 bases at J, with 4 bases in the middle. This CDR3 has 13 amino acids. Germline CDR1 SGHDN, CDR2 FVKESK. The CDR3 loop reads CASSQDRNYGYTF. DNA of the CDR3: TGTGCCAGCAGCCAAGACAGGAACTATGGCTACACCTTC.

CDR3 in DNA: TGTGCCAGCAGTTTGAAATTACTTCAAGCTTTCTTT. It yields the protein CASSLKLLQAFF. The gene calls are TRBV28 and TRBJ1-1; D remains ambiguous. Trimming took 3 bases from V and 9 from J, leaving 11 bases between them. This CDR3 comprises 12 residues. Germline V gene sequence: CDR1 MDHEN, CDR2 SYDVKM.

The chain couples TRBV28 to TRBJ1-2; 7 bases are shared with TRBD1. Trimming cost V 6 bases and J 3 bases; bases outside gene matches: 4. The CDR3 is made up of 13 amino acids. Germline V gene data show CDR1 as MDHEN and CDR2 as SYDVKM. CDR3 in amino acids: CASRNTGDYGYTF. In DNA form, the CDR3 reads TGTGCCAGCAGAAACACAGGGGACTATGGCTACACCTTC.

The V and J genes are TRBV5-1 and TRBJ2-7, with D perhaps matching TRBD2 (5 bases). Trimming pared 6 bases from V and 3 bases from J, leaving 16 bases between. Germline V lookup: CDR1 SGHRS, CDR2 YFSETQ. CDR3 length: 14 residues. The CDR3 region has the DNA TGCGCCAGCACCCTAAGGACTGAGGACTACGAGCAGTACTTC. This gives the protein CASTLRTEDYEQYF.

This chain links TRBV4-1 with TRBJ1-1, with D hard to call. The CDR3 is 15 residues long. Deletions cut 0 bases from V and 1 base from J, with 9 bases between. Germline V gene data show CDR1 as MGHRA and CDR2 as YSYEKL. The CDR3 region has the DNA TGCGCCAGCAGCCAAGAGTTGTGGGCGAACACTGAAGCTTTCTTT. This translates into CASSQELWANTEAFF.

This chain uses TRBV6-1 with TRBJ1-1; TRBD1 aligns across 10 bases. The CDR3 has 15 amino acids. Germline loops: CDR1 MNHNS, CDR2 SASEGT. Germline trimming cut 4 bases from V and 3 bases from J; bases unmatched to any gene: 5. Here the CDR3 DNA reads TGTGCCAGCAGTGCGGCCGGGACAGGGGACACTGAAGCTTTCTTT. This sequence encodes CASSAAGTGDTEAFF.

This chain connects TRBV2 to TRBJ1-1, with D hard to call. There are 15 residues in the CDR3. V was shortened by 5 bases and J by 4 bases, with 17 bases between the two germline ends. CDR1 and CDR2 (germline): SNHLY, FYNNEI. Written as DNA, the CDR3 is TGTGCCAGCAGTTACGCCGGCTCTTCAGGCACTGAAGCTTTCTTT. This sequence encodes CASSYAGSSGTEAFF.

The chain links TRBV10-3 to TRBJ1-5, with D tentatively TRBD1 (5 bases). CDR1 is ENHRY and CDR2 is SYGVKD in the germline V gene. This CDR3 is 14 amino acids long. V was clipped by 2 bases and J by 9 bases, with 14 bases between them. CDR3 protein: CAISEGVGLWPQHF. CDR3 DNA sequence: TGTGCCATCAGTGAGGGGGTGGGGCTTTGGCCCCAGCATTTT.

The chain uses TRBV9 and TRBJ1-3; D may be TRBD1 (6 bases). V lost 2 bases to trimming and J lost 0 bases, with 12 bases between them. This CDR3 region has 16 residues. CDR1 and CDR2 (germline): SGDLS, YYNGEE. CDR3 in DNA: TGTGCCAGCAGCGTGATAGGGGGTATCTCTGGAAACACCATATATTTT. The encoded protein is CASSVIGGISGNTIYF. Combining the CDR3 with reference TRBV9 and TRBJ1-3 gives the whole variable domain DSGVTQTPKHLITATGQRVTLRCSPRSGDLSVYWYQQSLDQGLQFLIQYYNGEERAKGNILERFSAQQFPDLHSELNLSSLELGDSALYFCASSVIGGISGNTIYFGEGSWLTVV.